The 16 T cell receptor beta chains given below trace back to one sample, sequenced in a study of vaccination effects on CD4 cells after COVID-19. The antigens of these receptors remain unknown. Expansion with viral peptide pools was applied to antigen-specific CD4+ T cells by the ViraFEST assay prior to sequencing. A roughly ten-day culture period preceded the isolation of CD4+ T cells. Neither prior SARS-CoV-2 infection nor positive nucleocapsid antibodies were present in the vaccine recipients. TCRdb's copy holds only in-frame clones and misses some; the assay was immunoSEQ multiplex PCR. The table shows about 34,000 clones, with about three quarters occurring only once. Sequencing used CD4+ T cells from PBMCs cultured with HCoV-OC43 spike peptides, obtained before COVID-19 vaccination. Indicated subset: HCoV-OC43 spike overlapping peptide pool stimulation. Source of these receptors: a human donor who received a COVID-19 vaccine.

The chain couples TRBV4-1 to TRBJ1-1; 7 bases fit TRBD1. The CDR3 consists of 14 residues. V was pared by 2 bases and J by 7 bases, with 7 bases of the junction left unmatched. In germline, CDR1 is MGHRA, CDR2 YSYEKL. CDR3 loop: CASSQPQRTGEAFF. The CDR3 DNA follows: TGCGCCAGCAGCCAACCACAAAGGACAGGTGAAGCTTTCTTT.

This clone came up a few times. The rearrangement joins TRBV20-1 to TRBJ1-1; D remains unclear. This CDR3 has 11 residues. Germline V gives CDR1 DFQATT, CDR2 SNEGSKA (reference sequence). Trimming pared 2 bases from V and 5 bases from J, leaving 6 bases between. The CDR3 DNA reads as TGCAGTGCTAGACACGGGACTGAAGCTTTCTTT. Its protein product is CSARHGTEAFF.

The V gene is TRBV18, the J gene TRBJ2-1; TRBD1 agrees at 9 bases. This CDR3 has 16 amino acids. Per the germline V gene, CDR1 is KGHSH and CDR2 is LQKENI. V trimming: 4 bases; J trimming: 6 bases; junction bases outside the gene matches: 10. Here the CDR3 DNA reads TGTGCCAGCTCACGTTCCCCGGGACAGGGTTCCAATGAGCAGTTCTTC. Amino acid sequence: CASSRSPGQGSNEQFF. The full variable domain, rest sourced from reference TRBV18 and TRBJ2-1, is NAGVMQNPRHLVRRRGQEARLRCSPMKGHSHVYWYRQLPEEGLKFMVYLQKENIIDESGMPKERFSAEFPKEGPSILRIQQVVRGDSAAYFCASSRSPGQGSNEQFFGPGTRLTVL.

The gene calls are TRBV30 and TRBJ2-3; 11 bases match TRBD2. The V gene's germline CDR1 is GTSNPN and CDR2 SVGIG (reference sequence). J lost 12 bases, V lost 0 bases, and 2 bases had no gene match. The length of the CDR3 is 12 residues. The DNA for the CDR3 is TGTGCCTGGAGTGTACTAGCGGGGGTTCAGTATTTT. This sequence encodes CAWSVLAGVQYF. Filled out from reference TRBV30 and TRBJ2-3, the complete variable domain reads SQTIHQWPATLVQPVGSPLSLECTVEGTSNPNLYWYRQAAGRGLQLLFYSVGIGQISSEVPQNLSASRPQDRQFILSSKKLLLSDSGFYLCAWSVLAGVQYFGPGTRLTVL.

The CDR3 nucleotides read TGTGCCAGCAGTTACTTCCCCAGCTCCTATAATTCACCCCTCCACTTT. This encodes CASSYFPSSYNSPLHF. J is TRBJ1-6 and V is TRBV6-5, with unresolved D. Germline V CDR1 and CDR2: MNHEY, SVGAGI. CDR3 length equals 16 residues. V lost 1 base and J lost 0, with 7 bases in between.

The chain is built from TRBV29-1 and TRBJ1-1, with D unresolved. Deletions cut 2 bases from V and 0 bases from J, with 7 bases between. CDR1 SQVTM and CDR2 ANQGSEA come from the germline V gene. The CDR3 extends over 13 amino acids. CDR3 nucleotide sequence: TGCAGCGTTGAACTACGGATGAACACTGAAGCTTTCTTT. As protein: CSVELRMNTEAFF.

This clone is a singleton in its sample. This chain links TRBV3-1 (or the pseudogene TRBV3-2) with TRBJ2-1, with D possibly being TRBD1 or TRBD2 (5 bases each). Trimming left V 6 bases short and J 10 bases short, with 22 bases between. Germline V gene data show CDR1 as LGHDT and CDR2 as YNNKEL (reference sequence). This CDR3 is 15 amino acids long. CDR3 nucleotides: TGTGCCAGCAGGGGGGATAGGGGACGAGGCGGCGAGCAGTTCTTC. This encodes CASRGDRGRGGEQFF.

This clone has more than one count but fewer than ten. This chain links TRBV7-9 with TRBJ1-2; D possibly corresponds to TRBD1 (5 bases). This CDR3 is 15 amino acids long. The V gene lost 1 base and the J gene lost 6 bases, with 15 bases spanning the gap. The germline gives CDR1 SEHNR, CDR2 FQNEAQ (reference sequence). The CDR3 is CASSLGGTPGHGYTF. DNA for the CDR3: TGTGCCAGCAGCTTAGGGGGCACGCCCGGGCATGGCTACACCTTC.

The rearrangement uses TRBV15 and TRBJ2-7; TRBD1 matches 7 bases. Trimming at V came to 6 bases and at J to 0 bases, leaving 8 bases not matched to a gene. CDR3 length: 15 amino acids. CDR1 is LNHNV, CDR2 YYDKDF, per germline (reference sequence). CDR3 nucleotide sequence: TGTGCCACCAGTCGCCCCGGGACAGACTCCTACGAGCAGTACTTC. Protein sequence: CATSRPGTDSYEQYF.

This clone was seen a handful of times. The chain employs TRBV10-3 and TRBJ2-2, with TRBD1 matching 9 bases. This CDR3 contains 15 residues. Looked up from germline, CDR1 is ENHRY and CDR2 is SYGVKD. The J segment lost 3 bases and the V segment lost 6 bases, leaving 5 bases of the junction unmatched. The CDR3 DNA is TGTGCCATCAGGGAGGGACAGGGATACACCGGGGAGCTGTTTTTT. Its protein product is CAIREGQGYTGELFF.

The chain combines TRBV19 with TRBJ2-1; D is possibly TRBD1 (6 bases). V lost 7 bases and J lost 10, with 26 bases in between. CDR1 LNHDA and CDR2 SQIVND come from the germline V gene (reference sequence). The CDR3 runs 16 residues. The CDR3 protein is CASTIPKGVTTGEQFF. As DNA, the CDR3 is TGTGCCAGTACCATCCCTAAGGGGGTAACTACAGGGGAGCAGTTCTTC. The entire variable domain, with the rest obtained from reference TRBV19 and TRBJ2-1, is as follows: DGGITQSPKYLFRKEGQNVTLSCEQNLNHDAMYWYRQDPGQGLRLIYYSQIVNDFQKGDIAEGYSVSREKKESFPLTVTSAQKNPTAFYLCASTIPKGVTTGEQFFGPGTRLTVL.

This clone has a handful of counts. The chain links TRBV7-3 to TRBJ1-2; 9 nucleotides match TRBD1. The CDR3 contains 16 residues. Germline V gene data show CDR1 as SGHTA and CDR2 as FQGTGA. Germline trimming cut 4 bases from V and 5 bases from J; bases unmatched to any gene: 11. CDR3 bases: TGTGCCAGCAGCTGGCACAGGGGGCTTTTCATTTATGGCTACACCTTC. Protein sequence: CASSWHRGLFIYGYTF.

The J gene is TRBJ2-1, the V gene TRBV12-3 or TRBV12-4; D not certain. CDR3 length: 13 amino acids. V was cut by 1 base and J by 5 bases, with 6 bases left in between. The CDR3 sequence: CASSLGSHNEQFF. In DNA, the CDR3 is TGTGCCAGCAGTTTAGGCAGTCACAATGAGCAGTTCTTC.

V gene TRBV20-1 combines with J gene TRBJ2-2; D ambiguous. This CDR3 comprises 15 residues. Per the germline V gene, CDR1 is DFQATT and CDR2 is SNEGSKA (reference sequence). Trimming stripped 3 bases from V and 2 bases from J, with 13 bases between. The CDR3, as DNA: TGCAGTGCTAGTCTGGCGTCTCTAAACACCGGGGAGCTGTTTTTT. Protein product: CSASLASLNTGELFF.

The V call is TRBV6-1, the J call TRBJ1-6, with TRBD1 matching 12 bases. V trimming: 5 bases; J trimming: 10 bases; junction bases outside the gene matches: 6. From germline, CDR1 is MNHNS and CDR2 SASEGT. This CDR3 is 15 amino acids long. Here the CDR3 DNA reads TGTGCCAGCAGTTCCAGGGACAGGGGGCTCTCACCCCTCCACTTT. The encoded protein is CASSSRDRGLSPLHF.

The chain uses TRBV2 and TRBJ2-7; 7 bases align to TRBD1. Germline V gene lookup returns CDR1 SNHLY and CDR2 FYNNEI. Trimming at V came to 6 bases and at J to 3 bases, leaving 17 bases not matched to a gene. The CDR3 is 17 amino acids. CDR3 loop: CASRRFRTGDINYEQYF. For the CDR3, the DNA is TGTGCCAGCAGGCGGTTTCGGACAGGTGATATCAACTACGAGCAGTACTTC. The entire variable domain, with the rest obtained from reference TRBV2 and TRBJ2-7, is as follows: EPEVTQTPSHQVTQMGQEVILRCVPISNHLYFYWYRQILGQKVEFLVSFYNNEISEKSEIFDDQFSVERPDGSNFTLKIRSTKLEDSAMYFCASRRFRTGDINYEQYFGPGTRLTVT.